These 17 T cell receptor beta chains originate from one sample sequenced in a study of T cell changes during pregnancy in multiple sclerosis. The method was immunoSEQ multiplex PCR; TCRdb's version includes in-frame clones alone and lacks a portion of them. The table shows tens of thousands of clones, with approximately 94% occurring only once. The source material was peripheral blood, sampled in the third trimester of pregnancy. These TCRs come from a female donor with multiple sclerosis, enrolled in a pregnancy study.

V is TRBV7-9 and J is TRBJ2-3; 8 bases are shared with TRBD2. Per germline, CDR1 SEHNR and CDR2 FQNEAQ (reference sequence). The CDR3 runs 17 residues. V was clipped by 3 bases and J by 4 bases; unmatched bases: 12. The CDR3 spells CASSFLPAGVVPDTQYF. The CDR3 coding sequence is TGTGCCAGCAGCTTTTTACCAGCGGGAGTGGTACCAGATACGCAGTATTTT.

This chain links TRBV19 with TRBJ2-1; D is possibly TRBD1 (5 bases). The CDR3 has 14 residues. V was trimmed by 5 bases and J by 1 base, leaving 9 bases between them. Germline CDR1 and CDR2: LNHDA and SQIVND (reference sequence). The CDR3 DNA reads TGTGCCAGTAGTGGGGCAGGGTCCTACAATGAGCAGTTCTTC. As protein: CASSGAGSYNEQFF.

This chain connects TRBV6-1 to TRBJ2-1, with 8 bases fitting TRBD1. Trimming at V came to 2 bases and at J to 8 bases, leaving 11 bases not matched to a gene. This CDR3 contains 16 residues. Germline loops: CDR1 MNHNS, CDR2 SASEGT. The CDR3: CASSERTDRAAYEQFF. The CDR3 DNA sequence: TGTGCCAGCAGTGAACGAACGGACAGGGCGGCGTATGAGCAGTTCTTC.

The chain recombines TRBV30 with TRBJ2-7, with 9 bases fitting TRBD2. In germline, CDR1 is GTSNPN, CDR2 SVGIG (reference sequence). With V trimmed by 4 bases and J by 8 bases, 9 bases remained unmatched. The CDR3 is 13 amino acids. DNA of the CDR3: TGTGCCTGGACAGCGGGAGGCCCTGGAAAGCAGTACTTC. Translated: CAWTAGGPGKQYF.

The chain uses TRBV29-1 and TRBJ2-5; 13 positions match TRBD2. The V gene end was trimmed by 1 base and the J gene end by 4 bases; junction bases not matched to a gene: 9. The CDR3 totals 17 residues. Germline lookup yields CDR1 SQVTM and CDR2 ANQGSEA. Here the CDR3 DNA reads TGCAGCGTTGAAGGGAGCTTCGGACTAGCGGGAGTAGAGACCCAGTACTTC. Translation: CSVEGSFGLAGVETQYF.

The chain employs TRBV4-1 and TRBJ1-3, with D possibly TRBD1 on 5 matching bases. Germline CDR1 reads MGHRA; CDR2 reads YSYEKL. The V end lost 0 bases, the J end lost 1 base, and 13 bases lay between the germline ends. This CDR3 is 17 amino acids long. The CDR3: CASSQDPNPGSGNTIYF. CDR3 DNA sequence: TGCGCCAGCAGCCAAGATCCCAATCCAGGGTCTGGAAACACCATATATTTT.

The V and J genes are TRBV7-9 and TRBJ2-2; TRBD2 agrees at 11 bases. Germline CDR1 is SEHNR and CDR2 is FQNEAQ (reference sequence). The length of the CDR3 is 19 residues. V lost 7 bases to trimming and J lost 7 bases; unmatched junction nucleotides: 20. The CDR3 sequence is CASIIRGTSGHSTGGELFF. The DNA of the CDR3 is TGTGCCAGCATCATAAGGGGGACTAGCGGCCACAGTACTGGCGGGGAGCTGTTTTTT.

The V call is TRBV9, the J call TRBJ2-1; 10 bases map to TRBD2. The J segment lost 5 bases and the V segment lost 2 bases, leaving 4 bases of the junction unmatched. Looked up from germline, CDR1 is SGDLS and CDR2 is YYNGEE. The CDR3 has 15 residues. The CDR3 DNA is TGTGCCAGCAGCGTTATAGCGGGAGGCGACAATGAGCAGTTCTTC. Translating gives CASSVIAGGDNEQFF.

This clone was recorded a few times. The chain links TRBV7-9 to TRBJ2-6; weak D call: TRBD1 (6 bases). The germline V gene encodes CDR1 SEHNR and CDR2 FQNEAQ (reference sequence). The length of the CDR3 is 16 residues. The germline V and J ends were trimmed by 5 bases and 9 bases, with 20 bases remaining between them. The CDR3 spells CASSQGFGREVNVLTF. The CDR3 DNA follows: TGTGCCAGCAGCCAGGGGTTCGGCCGAGAGGTCAACGTCCTGACTTTC.

This chain joins TRBV7-9 and TRBJ2-3, with unresolved D. The CDR3 covers 12 residues. Trimming shortened V by 3 bases and J by 5 bases, and 6 bases separated the two germline ends. CDR1 and CDR2 (germline): SEHNR, FQNEAQ (reference sequence). As DNA, the CDR3 is TGTGCCAGCAGCTTGGTGCGAGATACGCAGTATTTT. Its translation is CASSLVRDTQYF.

V usage is TRBV2 and J usage is TRBJ2-5, with 10 bases matching TRBD2. Germline V gives CDR1 SNHLY, CDR2 FYNNEI. The CDR3 has 16 residues. Trimming cost V 3 bases and J 4 bases; bases outside gene matches: 8. This CDR3 reads CASSEGLAGEGETQYF. The CDR3 DNA reads as TGTGCCAGCAGTGAGGGCCTAGCGGGAGAAGGAGAGACCCAGTACTTC.

The gene calls are TRBV7-7 and TRBJ2-7, with D perhaps matching TRBD1 (7 bases). Per the germline V gene, CDR1 is SSHAT and CDR2 is FNYEAQ (reference sequence). Trimming cost V 5 bases and J 3 bases, with 20 bases left between them. This CDR3 spans 16 amino acids. CDR3 DNA sequence: TGTGCCAGCAGCCTACCGCAGGGGGGATATTTCTACGAGCAGTACTTC. Its translation is CASSLPQGGYFYEQYF.

The CDR3 sequence is CASSSPGQGAYEQYF. The CDR3 nucleotides are TGTGCCAGCAGTTCACCGGGACAGGGGGCCTACGAGCAGTACTTC. The chain links TRBV28 to TRBJ2-7; 11 bases are a match to TRBD1. V gave up 4 bases and J gave up 2 bases; unmatched junction bases: 4. Germline CDR1 and CDR2: MDHEN and SYDVKM. The CDR3 is 15 amino acids.

The chain employs TRBV28 and TRBJ2-5, with 10 bases identical to TRBD1. Germline assignment: CDR1 MDHEN and CDR2 SYDVKM. This CDR3 has 15 residues. Trimming at V came to 6 bases and at J to 4 bases, leaving 8 bases not matched to a gene. CDR3 residues: CASRDRDRGGETQYF. CDR3 bases: TGTGCCAGCAGGGACCGGGACAGGGGAGGAGAGACCCAGTACTTC.

The V call is TRBV27, the J call TRBJ1-2; D is uncertain. The CDR3 has 13 residues. CDR1 is MNHEY, CDR2 SMNVEV, per germline (reference sequence). Trimming cost V 3 bases and J 0 bases, with 5 bases left between them. Here the CDR3 reads CASSFNSNYGYTF. Written as DNA, the CDR3 is TGTGCCAGCAGTTTCAACTCTAACTATGGCTACACCTTC.

The chain employs TRBV28 and TRBJ2-7, with D possibly TRBD2 on 6 matching bases. The germline CDR1 and CDR2 sequences are MDHEN and SYDVKM. Deletions cut 8 bases from V and 6 bases from J, with 17 bases between. This CDR3 spans 13 amino acids. This CDR3 is CASGGTAPPEQYF. The CDR3 coding sequence is TGTGCCAGCGGGGGGACTGCCCCCCCCGAGCAGTACTTC.

V and J are TRBV14 and TRBJ2-5, with 9 bases aligning to TRBD2. This CDR3 has 16 residues. V shed 1 base, J shed 7 bases, and the junction held 10 bases outside the gene matches. Germline CDR1 is SGHDN and CDR2 is FVKESK. CDR3 in DNA: TGTGCCAGCAGCCAAGGCGGAGGTAGCGGGAGAAGGACCCAGTACTTC. This gives the protein CASSQGGGSGRRTQYF.